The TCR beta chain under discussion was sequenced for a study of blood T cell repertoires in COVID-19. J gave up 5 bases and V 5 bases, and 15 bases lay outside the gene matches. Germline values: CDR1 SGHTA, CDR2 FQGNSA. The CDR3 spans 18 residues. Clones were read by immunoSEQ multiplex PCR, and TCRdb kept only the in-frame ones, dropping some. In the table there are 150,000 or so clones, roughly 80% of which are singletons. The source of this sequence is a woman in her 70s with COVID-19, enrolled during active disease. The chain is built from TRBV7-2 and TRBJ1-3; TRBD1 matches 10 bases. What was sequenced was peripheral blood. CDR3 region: CASSPRTKGQGKRNTIYF. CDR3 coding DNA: TGTGCCAGCAGCCCACGCACAAAGGGACAGGGGAAGAGAAACACCATATATTTT.